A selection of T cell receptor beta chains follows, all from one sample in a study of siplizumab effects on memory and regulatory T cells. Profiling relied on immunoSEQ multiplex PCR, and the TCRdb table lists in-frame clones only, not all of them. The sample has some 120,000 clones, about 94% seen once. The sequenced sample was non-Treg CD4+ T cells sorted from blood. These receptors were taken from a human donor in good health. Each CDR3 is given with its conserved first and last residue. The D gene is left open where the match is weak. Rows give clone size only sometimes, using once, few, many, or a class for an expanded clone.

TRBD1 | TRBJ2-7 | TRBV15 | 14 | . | TGTGCCACCAGCAGAAGGGACAGCTCCTACGAGCAGTACTTC | CATSRRDSSYEQYF
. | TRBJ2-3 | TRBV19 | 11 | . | TGTGCCAGTAGTATCTTTGATACGCAGTATTTT | CASSIFDTQYF
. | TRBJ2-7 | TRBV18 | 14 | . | TGTGCCAGCTCACGCCGGACAGACCTTATAGAGCAGTACTTC | CASSRRTDLIEQYF
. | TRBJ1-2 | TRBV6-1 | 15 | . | TGTGCCAGACCCCAGAGGCAGAATTATAACTATGGCTACACCTTC | CARPQRQNYNYGYTF
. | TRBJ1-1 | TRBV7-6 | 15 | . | TGTGCCAGCAGCTTAGCCGCGCGGGACAACACTGAAGCTTTCTTT | CASSLAARDNTEAFF
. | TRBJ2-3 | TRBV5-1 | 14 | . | TGCGCCAGCAGCTTGTCCGGGACCCCAGATACGCAGTATTTT | CASSLSGTPDTQYF
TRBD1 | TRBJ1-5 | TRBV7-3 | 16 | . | TGTGCCAGCAGCGTCCGGGACAGGGAGCGTCGGCAGCCCCAGCATTTT | CASSVRDRERRQPQHF
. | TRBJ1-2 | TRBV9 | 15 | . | TGTGCCAGCAGCGTAGCAACGGCACTTAACTATGGCTACACCTTC | CASSVATALNYGYTF
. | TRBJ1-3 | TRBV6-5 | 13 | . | TGTGCCATCCGGGTCCTCGGCGGAAACACCATATATTTT | CAIRVLGGNTIYF
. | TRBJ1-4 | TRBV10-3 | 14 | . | TGTGCCATCAGTGACTCCCCTTCCTTGGAGGAACTGTTTTTT | CAISDSPSLEELFF
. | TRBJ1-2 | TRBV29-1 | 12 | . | TGCAGCGCGAGCCAGTCCCCCTATGGCTACACCTTC | CSASQSPYGYTF
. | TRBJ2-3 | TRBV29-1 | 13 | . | TGCAGCGTTGACGGAGATTCCACAAATACGCAGTATTTT | CSVDGDSTNTQYF
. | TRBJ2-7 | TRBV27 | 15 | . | TGTGCCAGCAGTTTATCCCCTGGGACACCCTACGAGCAGTACTTC | CASSLSPGTPYEQYF
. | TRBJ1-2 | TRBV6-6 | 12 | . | TGTGCCAGCAGTCGATTTACGGGGGGCTACACCTTC | CASSRFTGGYTF
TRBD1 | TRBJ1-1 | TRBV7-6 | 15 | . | TGTGCCAGCAGCTCGCGGGACAGGGGGCACACTGAAGCTTTCTTT | CASSSRDRGHTEAFF
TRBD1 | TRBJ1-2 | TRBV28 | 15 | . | TGTGCCAGCAGTTTAGTGGCAGGGGGCTACTATGGCTACACCTTC | CASSLVAGGYYGYTF
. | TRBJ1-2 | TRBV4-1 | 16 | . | TGCGCCAGCAGCCAAGGGCGGGCAGCCACTAACTATGGCTACACCTTC | CASSQGRAATNYGYTF
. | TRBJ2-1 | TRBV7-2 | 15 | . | TGTGCCAGCAGCTCAACCGGGACTCATGTGGAAGAGCAGTTCTTC | CASSSTGTHVEEQFF
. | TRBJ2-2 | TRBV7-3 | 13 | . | TGTGCCAGCAGCCTAGAGGACGGCGGGGAGCTGTTTTTT | CASSLEDGGELFF
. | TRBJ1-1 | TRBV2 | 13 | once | TGTGCCAGCAGTGGTCCGGGGGGCACTGAAGCTTTCTTT | CASSGPGGTEAFF
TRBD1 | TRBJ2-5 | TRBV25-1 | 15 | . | TGTGCCAGCAGACCCGGGACAGGGGCACAAGAGACCCAGTACTTC | CASRPGTGAQETQYF
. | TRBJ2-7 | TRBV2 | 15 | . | TGTGCCAGCAGTGATATCGGTCCACCCGTCTACGAGCAGTACTTC | CASSDIGPPVYEQYF
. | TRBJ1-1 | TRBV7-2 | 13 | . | TGTGCCAGCAGTCAACAACAGGGATCTGAAGCTTTCTTT | CASSQQQGSEAFF
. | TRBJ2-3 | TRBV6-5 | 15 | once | TGTGCCAGCAGTTACTCGAATCCTGGGGGATCCCCGCAGTATTTT | CASSYSNPGGSPQYF
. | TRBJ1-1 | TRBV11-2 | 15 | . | TGTGCCAGCAGCTTCCCGTCGGGCGGGGGCACTGAAGCTTTCTTT | CASSFPSGGGTEAFF
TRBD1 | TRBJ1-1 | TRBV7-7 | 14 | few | TGTGCCAGCACCGACGCGGACAGGGCGACTGAAGCTTTCTTT | CASTDADRATEAFF
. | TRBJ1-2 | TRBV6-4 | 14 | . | TGTGCCAGCAGTGACTCCGACAGTAACTATGGCTACACCTTC | CASSDSDSNYGYTF
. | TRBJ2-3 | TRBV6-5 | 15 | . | TGTGCCAGCAGTTACCGGGGTATCAGCACAGATACGCAGTATTTT | CASSYRGISTDTQYF
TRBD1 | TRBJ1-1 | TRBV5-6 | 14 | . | TGTGCCAGCAGCCCGGGACAGACGAACACTGAAGCTTTCTTT | CASSPGQTNTEAFF